This TCR beta chain was obtained from a study of OX40 agonist ivuxolimab in advanced cancers. Findings of the study overall: Expanded peripheral T cells had an undetermined antigen specificity.

V dropped 4 bases and J dropped 1 base, with 1 base sitting between them. The CDR3 is 11 residues long. Germline-derived CDR1 and CDR2 are MNHNS and SASEGT. Comments on this clone: Its specificity is unknown.

The table came from immunoSEQ multiplex PCR; TCRdb's copy has only in-frame clones and leaves some out. The sample has roughly 60,000 clones, around 86% seen once; the top ten hold 3.9%. The receptor was isolated from an adult with an advanced solid tumor such as melanoma, head and neck, liver or kidney cancer. The sequences come from CD4+ or CD8+ T cells sorted from blood, collected in a trial of the OX40 agonist ivuxolimab. The V call is TRBV6-1, the J call TRBJ1-1; D is undetermined. The CDR3 region has the DNA TGTGCCAGCAGTGGGAACACTGAAGCTTTCTTT. Encoded protein: CASSGNTEAFF.